Listed below are T cell receptor beta chains from one sample, sequenced in a study of cytotoxic CD8 clonotypes in ibrutinib-treated CLL. Method: immunoSEQ multiplex PCR; TCRdb's copy keeps in-frame clones and lacks some. Counted here are about 160,000 clones, about 80% occurring once; the ten biggest clones make up approximately 2%. The sequenced sample was PBMCs, obtained after 12 months of ibrutinib treatment. The receptors stem from a human donor with chronic lymphocytic leukemia. The CDR3 runs from the conserved cysteine through the conserved F or W. A D gene is named only where the DNA matches it firmly. Expanded clones get a size class; other rows say once, few or many, or leave the size out.

CDR3	DNA	J	D	V	size
CWERGDNEQFF	TGTTGGGAGAGAGGGGACAATGAGCAGTTCTTC	TRBJ2-1	-	TRBV7-9	few
CASSFIGQGNYGYTF	TGCGCCAGCAGCTTCATCGGACAGGGTAACTATGGCTACACCTTC	TRBJ1-2	TRBD1	TRBV5-1	-
CASSYSDGVGNTIYF	TGTGCCAGCAGTTACTCCGACGGGGTTGGAAACACCATATATTTT	TRBJ1-3	-	TRBV6-5	-
CASSLGSNNEKLFF	TGTGCCAGCAGTTTGGGCAGTAATAATGAAAAACTGTTTTTT	TRBJ1-4	-	TRBV28	-
CASSQYRGSETQYF	TGCGCCAGCAGCCAATACAGGGGATCAGAGACCCAGTACTTC	TRBJ2-5	TRBD1	TRBV4-1	-
CASSPNGGGSGETQYF	TGTGCCAGCAGCCCAAATGGGGGAGGGTCGGGAGAGACCCAGTACTTC	TRBJ2-5	TRBD2	TRBV11-3	once
CASSQQTGGNQPQHF	TGTGCCAGCAGCCAACAGACAGGGGGAAATCAGCCCCAGCATTTT	TRBJ1-5	TRBD1	TRBV7-8	few
CASSDSHYEQYF	TGTGCCAGCAGCGATAGCCACTACGAGCAGTACTTC	TRBJ2-7	-	TRBV28	-
CASSLPGGWNTEAFF	TGTGCCAGCAGCCTCCCGGGGGGATGGAACACTGAAGCTTTCTTT	TRBJ1-1	-	TRBV5-6	-
CASRTGGAPTEAFF	TGTGCCAGCAGGACAGGGGGCGCCCCTACTGAAGCTTTCTTT	TRBJ1-1	TRBD1	TRBV6-5	-
CASSLSGIPRTGELFF	TGTGCCAGCAGTTTATCCGGGATTCCGAGAACCGGGGAGCTGTTTTTT	TRBJ2-2	-	TRBV27	-
CASSKAGVTNTGELFF	TGTGCCAGTAGTAAGGCAGGGGTAACGAACACCGGGGAGCTGTTTTTT	TRBJ2-2	-	TRBV19	-
CASSGRTSGTYNEQFF	TGTGCCAGCAGCGGACGGACTAGCGGGACATACAATGAGCAGTTCTTC	TRBJ2-1	TRBD2	TRBV5-6	-
CASSVGLETDTQYF	TGTGCCAGCAGCGTAGGACTAGAAACAGATACGCAGTATTTT	TRBJ2-3	-	TRBV9	-
CASSQDPPYTEAFF	TGCGCCAGCAGCCAAGATCCTCCGTACACTGAAGCTTTCTTT	TRBJ1-1	-	TRBV4-3	-
CASRIPKETEAFF	TGTGCCAGCAGAATACCCAAAGAGACTGAAGCTTTCTTT	TRBJ1-1	-	TRBV7-8	-
CATWRGSSYEQYF	TGTGCCACCTGGAGGGGGAGCTCCTACGAGCAGTACTTC	TRBJ2-7	-	TRBV6-5	-
CASSHRTGTDTIYF	TGTGCCAGCAGCCATCGCACAGGGACGGACACCATATATTTT	TRBJ1-3	-	TRBV7-9	-
CSVDTGSNEQYF	TGCAGCGTTGATACAGGGTCCAACGAGCAGTACTTC	TRBJ2-7	-	TRBV29-1	-
CASTPGTGYTGELFF	TGTGCCAGCACCCCCGGGACTGGTTACACCGGGGAGCTGTTTTTT	TRBJ2-2	-	TRBV7-9	-
CAWWNDGGMRGGYTF	TGTGCCTGGTGGAACGATGGGGGCATGCGCGGCGGCTACACCTTC	TRBJ1-2	-	TRBV30	-
CASFPADGATEAFF	TGTGCCAGCTTCCCCGCTGATGGGGCCACTGAAGCTTTCTTT	TRBJ1-1	-	TRBV27	-
CASSYSRQLSYEQYF	TGTGCCAGCAGTTACTCGAGGCAGCTCTCCTACGAGCAGTACTTC	TRBJ2-7	-	TRBV6-5	-
CASSLRRGTDTQYF	TGTGCCAGCAGCTTAAGACGAGGCACAGATACGCAGTATTTT	TRBJ2-3	-	TRBV7-3	-
CASSLEGALGNTIYF	TGCGCCAGCAGCTTGGAGGGGGCTCTTGGAAACACCATATATTTT	TRBJ1-3	TRBD1	TRBV5-1	-
CASSRSFSGSSEQYF	TGTGCCAGCAGTCGCTCTTTTAGCGGGAGCTCCGAGCAGTACTTC	TRBJ2-7	TRBD2	TRBV27	-
CASSIVGIAGVSVDEQFF	TGCGCCAGCAGTATCGTCGGGATAGCGGGAGTCTCCGTCGATGAGCAGTTCTTC	TRBJ2-1	TRBD2	TRBV5-1	-
CASSSGPIQGSETQYF	TGCGCCAGCAGCTCGGGTCCGATACAGGGTTCCGAGACCCAGTACTTC	TRBJ2-5	-	TRBV5-1	-
CASSQEQAGGDTQYF	TGTGCCAGCAGCCAAGAGCAGGCCGGCGGAGATACGCAGTATTTT	TRBJ2-3	-	TRBV4-2	-
CASTAEGIDSRGYTF	TGTGCCAGTACCGCCGAGGGGATAGATTCACGGGGCTACACCTTC	TRBJ1-2	-	TRBV19	-
CASSRQGQGLIQPQHF	TGTGCCAGCAGCAGACAAGGACAGGGCCTTATTCAGCCCCAGCATTTT	TRBJ1-5	-	TRBV21-1	-
CASSRNTEAFF	TGTGCCAGCAGTCGAAACACTGAAGCTTTCTTT	TRBJ1-1	-	TRBV28	few
CASSRQGGYGYTF	TGTGCCAGCAGTCGGCAGGGGGGCTATGGCTACACCTTC	TRBJ1-2	TRBD1	TRBV28	few
CASKVDRNSNQPQHF	TGTGCCAGCAAGGTGGACAGGAATAGCAATCAGCCCCAGCATTTT	TRBJ1-5	TRBD1	TRBV5-5	-
CASSPPMQGAPGNTIYF	TGTGCCAGCAGCCCCCCAATGCAGGGGGCGCCGGGAAACACCATATATTTT	TRBJ1-3	TRBD1	TRBV7-9	-
CASRTGWDGNQPQHF	TGTGCCAGTAGGACAGGGTGGGACGGCAATCAGCCCCAGCATTTT	TRBJ1-5	TRBD1	TRBV19	-
CASSSPQLRQGKTEAFF	TGTGCCAGCAGCTCCCCCCAGCTTAGACAGGGAAAGACTGAAGCTTTCTTT	TRBJ1-1	TRBD1	TRBV14	-
CASSQARDTSETQYF	TGTGCCAGCAGCCAAGCGCGGGACACTTCGGAGACCCAGTACTTC	TRBJ2-5	-	TRBV14	-
CAWRSRGANYGYTF	TGTGCCTGGAGAAGTCGGGGTGCTAACTATGGCTACACCTTC	TRBJ1-2	-	TRBV30	-
CASSQADRGPDTQYF	TGCGCCAGCAGCCAAGCGGACAGGGGGCCAGATACGCAGTATTTT	TRBJ2-3	TRBD1	TRBV4-1	-
CASSFEDSSYNEQFF	TGTGCCAGCAGCTTTGAAGATAGCTCCTACAATGAGCAGTTCTTC	TRBJ2-1	-	TRBV5-8	-
CAWGGTEAFF	TGTGCCTGGGGGGGGACTGAAGCTTTCTTT	TRBJ1-1	-	TRBV7-9	many
CASSLSSGQGVGYTF	TGTGCCAGCAGTTTATCCTCGGGACAGGGCGTTGGCTACACCTTC	TRBJ1-2	TRBD1	TRBV27	-
CATSRELAGPTGELFF	TGTGCCACCAGCAGAGAGCTAGCGGGGCCAACCGGGGAGCTGTTTTTT	TRBJ2-2	TRBD2	TRBV15	-
CASSLDSSYGYTF	TGTGCCAGCAGCTTGGACAGTTCCTATGGCTACACCTTC	TRBJ1-2	-	TRBV5-4	-
CASSPSRSGSRKSTDTQYF	TGCGCCAGCAGCCCTAGTCGTAGCGGGAGCAGGAAAAGCACAGATACGCAGTATTTT	TRBJ2-3	TRBD2	TRBV10-2	few
CASSAGTEETQYF	TGTGCCAGCAGCGCCGGGACAGAAGAGACCCAGTACTTC	TRBJ2-5	TRBD1	TRBV5-4	-
CASSNHRDPRKPQHF	TGTGCCAGTAGTAATCACAGGGACCCTAGGAAGCCCCAGCATTTT	TRBJ1-5	-	TRBV19	few
CASSQVGLGTEAFF	TGCGCCAGCAGCCAAGTGGGTCTTGGCACTGAAGCTTTCTTT	TRBJ1-1	-	TRBV4-1	-
CASSIMAGTEQYF	TGTGCCAGTAGTATAATGGCAGGGACCGAGCAGTACTTC	TRBJ2-7	-	TRBV19	-
CASSPGTFGGLSYEQYF	TGTGCCAGCAGCCCCGGGACCTTCGGGGGGCTCTCCTACGAGCAGTACTTC	TRBJ2-7	-	TRBV9	once
CASSPRVWGTGGYNNQPQHF	TGTGCCAGCAGTCCCCGCGTCTGGGGGACAGGGGGTTATAACAATCAGCCCCAGCATTTT	TRBJ1-5	TRBD1	TRBV7-8	-
CASSFRDRGSGANVLTF	TGTGCCAGCAGCTTCCGGGACAGGGGCTCTGGGGCCAACGTCCTGACTTTC	TRBJ2-6	TRBD1	TRBV7-8	-
CASSPGGGTDTQYF	TGTGCCAGCTCACCGGGTGGGGGCACAGATACGCAGTATTTT	TRBJ2-3	-	TRBV18	-
CASSDRIPYEQYF	TGTGCCAGCAGTGACAGAATACCCTACGAGCAGTACTTC	TRBJ2-7	-	TRBV6-4	-
CASSLIGLAGGPEDTQYF	TGTGCCAGCAGTCTGATCGGACTAGCGGGAGGGCCGGAAGATACGCAGTATTTT	TRBJ2-3	TRBD2	TRBV9	-
CASEWDGQGYNEQFF	TGTGCCAGCGAATGGGATGGACAGGGTTACAATGAGCAGTTCTTC	TRBJ2-1	TRBD1	TRBV6-6	-